Here is one T cell receptor (beta chain) with its context. What it binds is not known. The authors made TCR beta libraries by quantitative 5'-RACE with molecular barcodes. TCRdb processed the 5' RACE reads anew with MiXCR; each CDR3 protein has one entry. Counted here are about 440,000 distinct CDR3 sequences, roughly a sixth occurring once; the ten biggest clones make up under 1.2%. Trimming took 3 bases from V and 6 from J; bases not matched to a gene: 14. Per the germline V gene, CDR1 is SGDLS and CDR2 is YYNGEE. The CDR3 runs 17 residues. The sample originates from a study of CD8 T cells in ankylosing spondylitis. General study findings and limits: Ankylosing spondylitis blood appeared to carry a characteristic TCR beta motif of several highly homologous variants. Disease-linked clones were CD8+ and relatively rare in peripheral blood.

Material for sequencing was blood, either unsorted or a sorted T cell fraction (not recorded which). This sequence originates from a male donor with ankylosing spondylitis. This rearrangement joins TRBV9 to TRBJ2-1; TRBD2 matches 8 bases. CDR3 sequence: CASSAPKSGGGGNEQFF. The CDR3 nucleotides read TGTGCCAGCAGCGCACCCAAAAGCGGGGGAGGGGGCAATGAGCAGTTCTTC. Full variable domain (remainder filled in from reference TRBV9 and TRBJ2-1): DSGVTQTPKHLITATGQRVTLRCSPRSGDLSVYWYQQSLDQGLQFLIQYYNGEERAKGNILERFSAQQFPDLHSELNLSSLELGDSALYFCASSAPKSGGGGNEQFFGPGTRLTVL.